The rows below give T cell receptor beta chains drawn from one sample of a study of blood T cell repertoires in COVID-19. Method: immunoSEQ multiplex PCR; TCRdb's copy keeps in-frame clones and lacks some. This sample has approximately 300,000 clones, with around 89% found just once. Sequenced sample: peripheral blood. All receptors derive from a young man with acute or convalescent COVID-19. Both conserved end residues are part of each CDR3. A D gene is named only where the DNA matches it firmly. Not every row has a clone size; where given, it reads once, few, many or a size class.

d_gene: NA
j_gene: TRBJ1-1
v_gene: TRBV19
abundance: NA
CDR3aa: CASSLWAENTEAFF

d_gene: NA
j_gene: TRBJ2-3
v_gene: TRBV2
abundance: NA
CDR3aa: CASSEFRQYTDTQYF

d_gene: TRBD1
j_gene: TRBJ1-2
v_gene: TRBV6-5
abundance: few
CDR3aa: CASMGSTGLYGYTF

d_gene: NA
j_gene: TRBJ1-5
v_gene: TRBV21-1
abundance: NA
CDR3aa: CASSTEQNQPQHF

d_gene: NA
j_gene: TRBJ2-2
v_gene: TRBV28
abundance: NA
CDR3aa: CASSVTGNTGELFF

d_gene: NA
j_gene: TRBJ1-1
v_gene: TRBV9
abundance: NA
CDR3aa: CASSARKGQGSAFF

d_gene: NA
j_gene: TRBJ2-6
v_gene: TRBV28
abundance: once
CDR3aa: CASSPTGSGANVLTF

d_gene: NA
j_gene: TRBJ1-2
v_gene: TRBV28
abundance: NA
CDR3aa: CASSKRGYTF

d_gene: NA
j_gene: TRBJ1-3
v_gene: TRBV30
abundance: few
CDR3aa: CAWSQGSPGNTIYF

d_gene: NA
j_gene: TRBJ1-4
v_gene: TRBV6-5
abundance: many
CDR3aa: CASSYAGQPNEKLFF

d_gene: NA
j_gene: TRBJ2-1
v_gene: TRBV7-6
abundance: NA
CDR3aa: CASSPTRSSYNEQFF

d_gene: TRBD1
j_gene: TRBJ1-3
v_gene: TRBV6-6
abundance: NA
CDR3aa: CASRGQGSGNTIYF

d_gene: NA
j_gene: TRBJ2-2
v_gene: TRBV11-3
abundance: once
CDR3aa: CASSRKISGHSNTGELFF

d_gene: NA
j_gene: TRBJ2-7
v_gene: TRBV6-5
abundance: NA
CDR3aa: CASFRSSYEQYF

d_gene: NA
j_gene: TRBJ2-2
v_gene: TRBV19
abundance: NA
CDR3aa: CASSISGGELFF

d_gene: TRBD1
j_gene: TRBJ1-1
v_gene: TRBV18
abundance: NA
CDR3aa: CASSQLQGYTEAFF

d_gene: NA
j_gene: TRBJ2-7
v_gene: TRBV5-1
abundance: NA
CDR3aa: CASSPDRIGFYEQYF

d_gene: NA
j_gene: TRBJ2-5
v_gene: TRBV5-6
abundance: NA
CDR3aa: CASSSQETQYF

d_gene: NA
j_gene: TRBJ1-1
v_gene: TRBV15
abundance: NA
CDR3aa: CATSRVRQEAFF

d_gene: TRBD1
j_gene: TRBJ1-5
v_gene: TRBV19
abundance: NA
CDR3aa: CASSRGQGDVGNQPQHF

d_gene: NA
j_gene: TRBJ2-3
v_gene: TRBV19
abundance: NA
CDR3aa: CATSFSQFSDTQYF

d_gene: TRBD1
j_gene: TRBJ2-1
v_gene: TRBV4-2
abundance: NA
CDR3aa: CASSQGTGASSYNEQFF

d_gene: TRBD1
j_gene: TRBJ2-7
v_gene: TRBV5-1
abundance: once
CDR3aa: CASSGTGMYEQYF

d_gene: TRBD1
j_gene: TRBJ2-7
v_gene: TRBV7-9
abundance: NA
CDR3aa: CASSLGQGVQYF

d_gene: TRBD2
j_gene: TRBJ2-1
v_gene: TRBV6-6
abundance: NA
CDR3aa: CASSWSGIYEQFF

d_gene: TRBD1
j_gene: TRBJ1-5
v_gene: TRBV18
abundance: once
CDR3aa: CASSADRGNYQPQHF

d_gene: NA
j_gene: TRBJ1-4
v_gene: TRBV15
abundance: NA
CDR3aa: CATSRDRGGLVEKLFF

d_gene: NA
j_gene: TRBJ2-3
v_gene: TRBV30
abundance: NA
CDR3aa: CAWSPVDTQYF

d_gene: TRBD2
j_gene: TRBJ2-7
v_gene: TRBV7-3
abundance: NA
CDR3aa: CASSLKTSDAYEQYF

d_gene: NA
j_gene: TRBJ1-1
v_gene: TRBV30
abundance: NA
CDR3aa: CARGGVAEAFF

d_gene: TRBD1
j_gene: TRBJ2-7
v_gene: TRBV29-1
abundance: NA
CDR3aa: CSVVQGAYEQYF

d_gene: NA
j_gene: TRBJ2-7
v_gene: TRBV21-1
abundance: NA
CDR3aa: CASPQRKLAILHEQYF